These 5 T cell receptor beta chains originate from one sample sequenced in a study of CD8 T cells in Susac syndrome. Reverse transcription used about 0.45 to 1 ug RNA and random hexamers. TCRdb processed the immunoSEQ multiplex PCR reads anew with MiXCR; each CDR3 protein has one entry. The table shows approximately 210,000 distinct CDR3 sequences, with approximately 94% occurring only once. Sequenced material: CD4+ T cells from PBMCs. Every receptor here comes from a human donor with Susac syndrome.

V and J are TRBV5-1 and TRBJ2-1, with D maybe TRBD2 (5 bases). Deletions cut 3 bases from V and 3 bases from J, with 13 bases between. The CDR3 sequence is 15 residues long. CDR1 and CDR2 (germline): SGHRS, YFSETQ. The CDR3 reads CASSSLRGYYNEQFF. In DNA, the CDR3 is TGCGCCAGCAGCTCCCTCCGGGGATACTACAATGAGCAGTTCTTC. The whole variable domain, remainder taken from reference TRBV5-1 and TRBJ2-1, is KAGVTQTPRYLIKTRGQQVTLSCSPISGHRSVSWYQQTPGQGLQFLFEYFSETQRNKGNFPGRFSGRQFSNSRSEMNVSTLELGDSALYLCASSSLRGYYNEQFFGPGTRLTVL.

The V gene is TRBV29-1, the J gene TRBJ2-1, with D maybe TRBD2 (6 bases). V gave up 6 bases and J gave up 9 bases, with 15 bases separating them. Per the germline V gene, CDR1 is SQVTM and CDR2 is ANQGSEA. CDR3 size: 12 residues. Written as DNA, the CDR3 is TGCAGCGTCCGGTCGGGGGACGGTGAGCAGTTCTTC. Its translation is CSVRSGDGEQFF.

The CDR3 spells CASSRGPYGGASRNNEQFF. The CDR3 bases are TGTGCCAGCAGCCGAGGCCCTTACGGGGGGGCATCGAGGAACAATGAGCAGTTCTTC. The gene calls are TRBV28 and TRBJ2-1; 8 bases fit TRBD2. V lost 6 bases and J lost 5; bases outside the gene matches: 21. The CDR3 runs to 19 residues. CDR1 is MDHEN, CDR2 SYDVKM, per germline.

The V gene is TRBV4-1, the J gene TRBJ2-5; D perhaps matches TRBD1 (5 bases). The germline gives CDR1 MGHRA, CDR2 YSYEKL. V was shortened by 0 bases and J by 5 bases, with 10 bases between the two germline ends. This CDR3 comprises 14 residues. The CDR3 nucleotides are TGCGCCAGCAGCCAAGATGCAGGGCGGGAGACCCAGTACTTC. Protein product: CASSQDAGRETQYF.

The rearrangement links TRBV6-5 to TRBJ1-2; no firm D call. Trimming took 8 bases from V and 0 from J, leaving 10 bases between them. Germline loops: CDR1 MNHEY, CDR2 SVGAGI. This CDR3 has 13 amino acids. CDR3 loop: CASSTATNYGYTF. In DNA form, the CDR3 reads TGTGCCAGCTCTACAGCTACTAACTATGGCTACACCTTC.